This TCR beta chain was retrieved from a study of blood T cell repertoires in COVID-19. Study-wide context: Nucleic acid was either cDNA or gDNA, and it came from T cells, B-cell-depleted T cells, or PBMCs.

Germline V gives CDR1 LNHDA, CDR2 SQIVND (reference sequence). The CDR3 length is 14 residues. V trimming: 2 bases; J trimming: 7 bases; junction bases outside the gene matches: 4. With respect to this clone: The sample has other DNA sequences that encode this CDR3 too.

Followed longitudinally, the Seattle patients had been enrolled during active infection. Source study methods: Amplification of reference gene primers provided the estimated nucleated cell counts. Assay: immunoSEQ multiplex PCR; the TCRdb copy retains only in-frame clones and omits some. V and J calls and clone size are as listed in that table; D and trimming were resolved from the DNA. The table lists approximately 180,000 clones, 85% of them singletons, with 15% to 20% in the top ten. The sequence came from an older person with COVID-19, enrolled during active disease. The rearrangement links TRBV19 to TRBJ1-4; TRBD1 agrees at 7 bases. The sequenced sample consisted of peripheral blood. CDR3 sequence: CASSITGDLEKLFF. CDR3 DNA sequence: TGTGCCAGTAGTATAACAGGGGATCTTGAAAAACTGTTTTTT.